This T cell receptor (beta chain) was recovered during a study of HIV-infected patients and healthy controls. All unsorted peripheral T cells were captured because whole blood was used without fractionation. The ends lost 4 bases at V and 3 bases at J; junction bases unmatched: 2. The CDR3 runs 13 residues. Germline values: CDR1 SGHAT, CDR2 FQNNGV. cDNA was made from 500 ng RNA using alpha and beta constant primers. Using multiplexing indices, alpha and beta chain libraries were generated apart by chain-specific third strand synthesis. TCRdb ran MiXCR on the 5' RACE reads and lists one entry per CDR3 protein. Of about 10,000 distinct CDR3 sequences detected, approximately 8% appear once; the ten largest clones hold over 4.5%.

This chain uses TRBV11-2 with TRBJ1-2, with TRBD1 matching 7 bases. The TCR was taken from an adult in good health. Source material: blood. CDR3 bases: TGTGCCAGCAGCTCACAGGGGTACTATGGCTACACCTTC. It yields the protein CASSSQGYYGYTF.